This TCR beta chain was captured in a study of graft-versus-host responses after intestinal transplantation. Study details: Recipients received multivisceral, liver-intestinal, or isolated intestinal transplants.

CDR3 length: 16 residues. Germline loops: CDR1 PRHDT, CDR2 FYEKMQ (reference sequence). V was clipped by 5 bases and J by 4 bases; unmatched bases: 10. Responders labeled with CFSE (approximately 200,000) were plated with approximately 200,000 irradiated, violet-dye-labeled stimulators. Sequenced by immunoSEQ multiplex PCR; TCRdb stores in-frame clones only, minus some. Of 8,000 to 9,500 clones in the sample, around 29% were seen once. The sequencing here drew on alloreactive CD8+ T cells from a mixed lymphocyte reaction culture, taken before intestinal transplant. Subset noted: CFSE-low proliferating T cells sorted from roughly 6-day pre-transplant mixed lymphocyte reaction (GvH or HvG direction). The TCR originated in a human patient who received an intestinal transplant. The V and J genes are TRBV13 and TRBJ2-3, with 9 bases aligning to TRBD2. CDR3 region: CASSHQGTSSPDTQYF. The CDR3 DNA sequence: TGTGCCAGCAGCCATCAAGGGACTAGCAGTCCAGATACGCAGTATTTT.